Described below is a single T cell receptor (beta chain) sequence and its context. Its antigen is unknown. Assay used: immunoSEQ multiplex PCR; TCRdb lists only in-frame clones, some missing. The sample contains about 18,000 clones, over 75% of which appear only once. The sample belongs to a study of PD-1 blockade in classical Hodgkin lymphoma. With no exception, relapse followed autologous stem cell transplantation in all patients, and brentuximab vedotin exposure varied. General study points: Baseline diversity in complete responders resembled that of newly diagnosed patients.

The sample was peripheral blood mononuclear cells (PBMCs), taken at baseline. The TCR was taken from a human donor with classical Hodgkin lymphoma.

The CDR3, as DNA: TGTGCCAGCAGCCTGGGGTTGGACACTGAAGCTTTCTTT. Its protein is CASSLGLDTEAFF. The V call is TRBV11-3, the J call TRBJ1-1; D is undetermined. Germline-derived CDR1 and CDR2 are SGHNT and YENEEA. Trimming stripped 5 bases from V and 3 bases from J, with 10 bases between. The CDR3 has 13 amino acids.